This T cell receptor beta chain came from a study of blood T cell repertoires in COVID-19. Overall study: The United States, Italy and Spain supplied acute and convalescent COVID-19 samples. The cDNA or gDNA used as material had been derived from T cells, B-cell-depleted T cells, or PBMCs.

CDR1 and CDR2 from the germline V gene are SQVTM and ANQGSEA. The CDR3 loop spans 14 amino acids. With 0 bases removed from V and 7 bases from J, the gap between germline ends came to 15 bases. As originally analysed: Amplification of reference gene primers provided the estimated nucleated cell counts. Generated by immunoSEQ multiplex PCR, the TCRdb table keeps only in-frame clones and is missing some. That table gives V, J and clone size, and the DNA gave D and trimming. The profile shows some 64,000 clones, more than 60% of them singletons. The chain employs TRBV29-1 and TRBJ1-1, with D tentatively TRBD1 (5 bases). Sequenced material: peripheral blood. This TCR came from a man between 60 and 75 years old with acute or convalescent COVID-19. DNA for the CDR3: TGCAGCGTTGAAGATCAGGGTGGAACGGATGAAGCTTTCTTT. This translates into CSVEDQGGTDEAFF.